This T cell receptor beta chain was recovered during a study of identifying expanded T cells in peripheral blood. Points on this clone: What it binds is unknown.

Study-level points and caveats: Variance in clone template counts between two-week samples significantly increased with total template count across all healthy donors.

The repertoire was sequenced with immunoSEQ multiplex PCR; TCRdb's copy has only in-frame clones and lacks some. The repertoire includes tens of thousands of clones, 70% to 90% of them detected once, and approximately 4% sits in the top ten. Losses at the gene ends were 3 bases for V and 3 bases for J; bases not matched to a gene: 8. The CDR3 runs 17 residues. CDR1 is KGHSH, CDR2 LQKENI, per germline. The sequenced material came from blood. The genes are TRBV18 and TRBJ2-1; 10 bases align to TRBD1. The sequence was collected from a person between 18 and 75 years old in good health. The CDR3 region has the DNA TGTGCCAGCTCACCCACCATCCGGGACAGGGGCTACAATGAGCAGTTCTTC. Translated, it gives CASSPTIRDRGYNEQFF.